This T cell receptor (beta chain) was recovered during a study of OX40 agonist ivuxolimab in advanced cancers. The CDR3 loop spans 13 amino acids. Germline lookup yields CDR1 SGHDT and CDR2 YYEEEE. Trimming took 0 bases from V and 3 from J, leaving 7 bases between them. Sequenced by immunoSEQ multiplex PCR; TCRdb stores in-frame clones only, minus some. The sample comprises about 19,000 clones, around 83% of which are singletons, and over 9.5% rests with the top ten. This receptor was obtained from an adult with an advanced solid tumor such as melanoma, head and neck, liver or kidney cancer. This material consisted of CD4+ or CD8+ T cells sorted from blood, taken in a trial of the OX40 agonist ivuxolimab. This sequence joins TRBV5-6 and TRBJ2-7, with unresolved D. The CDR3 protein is CASSLGGYYEQYF. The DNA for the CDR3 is TGTGCCAGCAGCTTGGGTGGGTACTACGAGCAGTACTTC.